Below, 17 T cell receptor beta chains from the same sample are listed, as sequenced in a study of somatic mutations in cytotoxic T cells in rheumatoid arthritis. Profiling relied on immunoSEQ multiplex PCR, and the TCRdb table lists in-frame clones only, not all of them. The sample carries more than 10,000 clones, approximately 80% recorded once. The sequencing input was CD8+ T cells sorted from blood. Source of these receptors: an adult with rheumatoid arthritis.

The gene calls are TRBV27 and TRBJ2-6; no firm D call. V lost 0 bases, J lost 2 bases, and 8 bases lay in between. Germline-derived CDR1 and CDR2 are MNHEY and SMNVEV (reference sequence). The CDR3 spans 16 residues. The CDR3 DNA follows: TGTGCCAGCAGTTTATCAAACAGCCCTGGGGCCAACGTCCTGACTTTC. Translation gives CASSLSNSPGANVLTF.

This clone was detected a few times. The chain uses TRBV7-2 and TRBJ2-7, with 10 bases lining up with TRBD1. The CDR3 consists of 17 residues. V shed 5 bases and J 1 base; nucleotides not matched to a gene: 11. Germline-derived CDR1 and CDR2 are SGHTA and FQGNSA. As DNA, the CDR3 is TGTGCCAGCAGCACCCTAGATAGGGACAGGGGATCCTACGAGCAGTACTTC. Amino acid sequence: CASSTLDRDRGSYEQYF. The whole variable domain, filled in from reference TRBV7-2 and TRBJ2-7, reads GAGVSQSPSNKVTEKGKDVELRCDPISGHTALYWYRQSLGQGLEFLIYFQGNSAPDKSGLPSDRFSAERTGGSVSTLTIQRTQQEDSAVYLCASSTLDRDRGSYEQYFGPGTRLTVT.

The chain is built from TRBV15 and TRBJ2-2; D remains ambiguous. The CDR3 has 14 amino acids. V was shortened by 6 bases and J by 5 bases, with 13 bases between the two germline ends. Germline V gene lookup returns CDR1 LNHNV and CDR2 YYDKDF (reference sequence). Here the CDR3 DNA reads TGTGCCACCAGAGGGCCCGTCGATACCGGGGAGCTGTTTTTT. It codes for CATRGPVDTGELFF.

The chain has TRBV2 and TRBJ2-1; D possibly corresponds to TRBD1 (6 bases). This CDR3 comprises 14 residues. The germline V gene encodes CDR1 SNHLY and CDR2 FYNNEI. Trimming pared 6 bases from V and 6 bases from J, leaving 15 bases between. As DNA, the CDR3 is TGTGCCAGCAGATCGTCGACAGGCGGCAATGAGCAGTTCTTC. It codes for CASRSSTGGNEQFF.

The chain links TRBV28 to TRBJ1-4; D is uncertain. The CDR3 length is 14 residues. V was pared by 2 bases and J by 7 bases, with 11 bases between. Germline CDR1 is MDHEN and CDR2 is SYDVKM. Here the CDR3 reads CASSLGWGIEKLFF. CDR3 nucleotides: TGTGCCAGCAGTTTAGGGTGGGGAATTGAAAAACTGTTTTTT.

Only a few counts were recorded for this clone. The chain recombines TRBV7-9 with TRBJ2-7; TRBD1 matches 9 bases. In germline, CDR1 is SEHNR, CDR2 FQNEAQ (reference sequence). The CDR3 consists of 16 residues. The V gene end was trimmed by 4 bases and the J gene end by 3 bases; junction bases not matched to a gene: 10. This CDR3 is CASSSTGTGPNYEQYF. The CDR3 DNA reads as TGTGCCAGCAGCTCAACCGGGACAGGGCCGAACTACGAGCAGTACTTC.

The genes are TRBV15 and TRBJ2-1, with 10 positions matching TRBD2. Germline V gene data show CDR1 as LNHNV and CDR2 as YYDKDF (reference sequence). This CDR3 contains 13 residues. Unmatched junction bases numbered 3, after V lost 3 bases and J lost 10 bases. For the CDR3, the DNA is TGTGCCACCAGCAGCCTAGCGGGAGAGGAGCAGTTCTTC. It codes for CATSSLAGEEQFF.

The genes are TRBV5-1 and TRBJ1-2; perhaps TRBD1 as D (5 bases). The germline CDR1 and CDR2 sequences are SGHRS and YFSETQ. The V gene lost 0 bases and the J gene lost 4 bases, with 10 bases spanning the gap. This CDR3 comprises 14 residues. CDR3 nucleotides: TGCGCCAGCAGCTTGGCCAGGGAAGGCTATGGCTACACCTTC. It encodes CASSLAREGYGYTF.

The chain's CDR3 is CASSISADSYEQYF. CDR3 in DNA: TGTGCCAGTAGTATCTCGGCAGACTCCTACGAGCAGTACTTC. V and J are TRBV19 and TRBJ2-7; D is undetermined. The CDR3 is made up of 14 amino acids. CDR1 is LNHDA, CDR2 SQIVND, per germline (reference sequence). Between the trimmed V and J ends, which lost 3 bases and 0 bases, there was a span of 9 bases.

The CDR3, as DNA: TGTGCCAGCAGCTTTTCTGGTGGGTACGAGCAGTACTTC. It codes for CASSFSGGYEQYF. This chain connects TRBV7-9 to TRBJ2-7, with no clear D. Trimming cost V 3 bases and J 4 bases, with 10 bases left between them. Germline loops: CDR1 SEHNR, CDR2 FQNEAQ (reference sequence). The CDR3 consists of 13 residues. Complete variable domain (other parts from reference TRBV7-9 and TRBJ2-7): DTGVSQNPRHKITKRGQNVTFRCDPISEHNRLYWYRQTLGQGPEFLTYFQNEAQLEKSRLLSDRFSAERPKGSFSTLEIQRTEQGDSAMYLCASSFSGGYEQYFGPGTRLTVT.

In this sample, this clone turned up once. This rearrangement joins TRBV5-6 to TRBJ2-1; D call uncertain. The CDR3 has 13 residues. The V gene lost 0 bases and the J gene lost 9 bases, with 10 bases spanning the gap. Germline V gene lookup returns CDR1 SGHDT and CDR2 YYEEEE. The CDR3 coding sequence is TGTGCCAGCAGCTTGGTAGGTGGGGTTGAGCAGTTCTTC. Translating it yields CASSLVGGVEQFF.

The V and J genes are TRBV28 and TRBJ2-3, with 8 bases lining up with TRBD1. With 6 bases clipped from V and 2 bases from J, the junction kept 7 bases outside the gene matches. The CDR3 is 15 residues long. Germline lookup yields CDR1 MDHEN and CDR2 SYDVKM. DNA for the CDR3: TGTGCCAGCAGGCGACAGGGGTTTAACACAGATACGCAGTATTTT. Translated, it gives CASRRQGFNTDTQYF. Combining the CDR3 with reference TRBV28 and TRBJ2-3 gives the whole variable domain DVKVTQSSRYLVKRTGEKVFLECVQDMDHENMFWYRQDPGLGLRLIYFSYDVKMKEKGDIPEGYSVSREKKERFSLILESASTNQTSMYLCASRRQGFNTDTQYFGPGTRLTVL.

CDR3 coding DNA: TGTGCCAGCAGCTTTTCCTCTGGAAACACCATATATTTT. Translation gives CASSFSSGNTIYF. The rearrangement links TRBV11-2 to TRBJ1-3; D is unclear. In germline, CDR1 is SGHAT, CDR2 FQNNGV. This CDR3 region has 13 residues. V lost 3 bases, J lost 0 bases, and 3 bases lay in between.

This chain uses TRBV7-9 with TRBJ2-4, with D possibly being TRBD1 (6 bases). Trimming cost V 5 bases and J 6 bases, with 20 bases left between them. Germline CDR1 and CDR2: SEHNR and FQNEAQ (reference sequence). This CDR3 comprises 16 residues. CDR3 DNA: TGTGCCAGCAGCCCATCGCTGACAGGATCTCTAAACATTCAGTACTTC. It codes for CASSPSLTGSLNIQYF.

The gene calls are TRBV9 and TRBJ1-1, with D unresolved. The V end lost 1 base, the J end lost 4 bases, and 14 bases lay between the germline ends. The CDR3 has 15 residues. CDR1 and CDR2 from the germline V gene are SGDLS and YYNGEE. CDR3 DNA sequence: TGTGCCAGCAGCGTATCACCAGGTCGGGTCACTGAAGCTTTCTTT. It specifies CASSVSPGRVTEAFF.

The J gene is TRBJ2-1, the V gene TRBV9; no clear D gene. In germline, CDR1 is SGDLS, CDR2 YYNGEE. V was shortened by 0 bases and J by 6 bases, with 10 bases between the two germline ends. The CDR3 runs to 14 residues. The CDR3 region is CASSVGTFLNEQFF. DNA for the CDR3: TGTGCCAGCAGCGTAGGGACGTTCCTCAATGAGCAGTTCTTC.

The chain combines TRBV5-6 with TRBJ1-2; TRBD1 matches at 7 bases. The CDR3 consists of 15 residues. Germline-derived CDR1 and CDR2 are SGHDT and YYEEEE. Trimming cost V 3 bases and J 3 bases; bases outside gene matches: 8. The CDR3 sequence: CASSSAVTGHYGYTF. CDR3 nucleotide sequence: TGTGCCAGCAGCTCGGCCGTGACAGGGCACTATGGCTACACCTTC.